A selection of T cell receptor beta chains follows, all from one sample in a study of radiation and T cells in renal cell carcinoma. The data were produced by immunoSEQ multiplex PCR, yet TCRdb's version contains in-frame clones alone and is incomplete. The sample has approximately 140,000 clones; around four fifths are singletons. The specimen comprised blood, sampled from a patient whose treatment included radiotherapy and nephrectomy. The receptors stem from a woman aged 45-65 years with renal cell carcinoma. Both conserved end residues are part of each CDR3.

v_call | cdr3_aa
TRBV5-1 | CASSPANSYEQYF
TRBV2 | CASSEGPPITDTQYF
TRBV7-2 | CASSSLGHHNSPLHF
TRBV10-3 | CAMNEGLTDTQYF
TRBV10-1 | CASSEGGENIQYF
TRBV6-5 | CASSYSNRETEAFF
TRBV29-1 | CSVPRSLGDTQYF
TRBV20-1 | CSGSGFYEQYF
TRBV6-1 | CASILGQTNTGELFF
TRBV7-6 | CASSHPNTEAFF
TRBV7-9 | CASSLGGVETQYF
TRBV10-3 | CAISRTSGRSGGELFF
TRBV14 | CASSPLDRIYGYTF
TRBV5-4 | CASSLMDSYEQYF
TRBV15 | CATSREGDSSYNEQFF
TRBV11-2 | CASSLDLKGQGANYGYTF
TRBV6-1 | CASSEQGILAYEQYF
TRBV4-3 | CASSQSSLGNEAFF
TRBV19 | CASSISNQPQHF
TRBV7-9 | CASSLADNGGYGYTF
TRBV29-1 | CSVVSDSSNQPQHF
TRBV14 | CASSHQTGQPQHF
TRBV29-1 | CSVESQGALYEQYF
TRBV4-1 | CASSQVTAESGNTIYF
TRBV2 | CASTGQGAGKLFF
TRBV5-4 | CASSSLFYEQYF
TRBV5-1 | CASSFAGDTGELFF
TRBV28 | CASSTPTGEGQPQHF
TRBV6-6 | CASSYEETNTGELFF
TRBV29-1 | CSVPGQGYNEQFF
TRBV7-2 | CASSLADGPYEQYF
TRBV5-1 | CASSVGTGNEKLFF
TRBV7-2 | CASSPRLAELFF
TRBV6-6 | CASTNSMNYEQYF
TRBV19 | CASSIRLAGGGGQETQYF
TRBV6-5 | CASTLAGNTDTQYF
TRBV19 | CASSSGQGAYEQYF